Only a few counts were recorded for the clone carrying this T cell receptor beta chain. Its antigen is undetermined. With 3 bases removed from V and 4 bases from J, the gap between germline ends came to 10 bases. This CDR3 spans 14 amino acids. CDR1 and CDR2 (germline): MDHEN, SYDVKM. Libraries of TCR beta came from iRepertoire HTBI primers plus Arm-PCR of CDR3 regions. TCRdb re-called the multiplex PCR reads with MiXCR, one entry per CDR3 protein. The table shows more than 350,000 distinct CDR3 sequences, with roughly 21% occurring only once. Noted time point: persistent/refractory GD, antithyroid drugs over 5 years with positive TRAb. Isolated PBMC RNA provided the starting material for the TCR library. Staff took approximately 10 milliliters of peripheral blood and put it into EDTA tubes. This record comes from a study of regulatory T cells in long-lasting Graves disease. Study findings and constraints: Accuracy was possibly reduced by small sample size. Those with persistent disease had in common more public clonotypes (2,741) than new patients (roughly 1,000). Repertoires from persistent disease leaned toward TRBV28, TRBJ1-2 and TRBJ2-5.

The V call is TRBV28, the J call TRBJ1-3; no reliable D call. The receptor was isolated from a female donor with Graves disease. Specimen: peripheral blood mononuclear cells (PBMCs), collected when the disease was refractory, from a patient treated with antithyroid drugs. CDR3 DNA: TGTGCCAGCAGTTTGGCGGCTCCAGGAAACACCATATATTTT. Amino acids: CASSLAAPGNTIYF.